This TCR beta chain derives from a study of response to subunit inactivated influenza vaccine. Broader study findings: The authors offered the suggestion that each seasonal influenza vaccination recruits few new T cells.

TCRdb recomputed calls from the RT-PCR reads with MiXCR, one row per CDR3 protein. The table has over 650,000 distinct CDR3 sequences, less than 20% seen once. This clonotype came up a few times. Its specificity is unknown. Trimming pared 2 bases from V and 7 bases from J, leaving 12 bases between. CDR3 size: 15 residues. Germline V gives CDR1 SEHNR, CDR2 FQNEAQ (reference sequence). The chain combines TRBV7-9 with TRBJ1-6, with a weak D call TRBD1 (5 bases). The specimen comprised PBMCs from blood, sampled approximately 5 days after vaccination. The TCR sequence derives from a man aged 50-60 years who received an inactivated influenza vaccine. In DNA, the CDR3 is TGTGCCAGCAGCTTAAGTAGGGGCTGGAATTCACCCCTCCACTTT. This codes for CASSLSRGWNSPLHF.